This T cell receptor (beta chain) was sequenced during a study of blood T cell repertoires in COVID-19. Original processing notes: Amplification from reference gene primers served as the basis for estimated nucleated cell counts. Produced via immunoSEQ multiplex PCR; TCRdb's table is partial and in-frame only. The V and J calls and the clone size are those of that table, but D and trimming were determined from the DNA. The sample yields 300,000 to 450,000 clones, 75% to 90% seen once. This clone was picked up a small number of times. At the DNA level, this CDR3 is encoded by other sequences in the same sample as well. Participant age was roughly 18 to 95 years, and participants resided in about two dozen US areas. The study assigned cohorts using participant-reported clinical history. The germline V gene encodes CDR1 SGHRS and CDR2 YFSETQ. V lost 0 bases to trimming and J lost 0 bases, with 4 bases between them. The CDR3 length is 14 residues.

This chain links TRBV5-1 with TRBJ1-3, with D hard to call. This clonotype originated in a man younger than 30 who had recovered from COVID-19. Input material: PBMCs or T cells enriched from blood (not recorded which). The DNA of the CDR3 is TGCGCCAGCAGCTTGGGTAGCTCTGGAAACACCATATATTTT. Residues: CASSLGSSGNTIYF.